This TCR beta chain emerged from a study of cytomegalovirus exposure and HLA in healthy donors (dated by TCRdb to about 2017). Study-level background: A later analysis indicated that the 95 to 150 validation repertoires were generated on the platform also employed for the 670 or so repertoires of the first cohort. To predict cytomegalovirus infection status, the study combined high-throughput TCR immunosequencing, statistical association of individual TCRs with disease status, and machine learning. Besides the first cohort of about 730 subjects, a separate validation cohort made up of 120 different subjects was used. The study aimed to test whether signatures of past pathogen exposure could be identified by cataloging public T cell receptors.

To note about this clone: The antigen it binds to is not known. No quality values exist for individual bases; no much larger clone is one base distant.

Libraries were made using the immunoSEQ multiplex PCR assay. Under the source paper's analysis protocol: A statistical classification framework was built for diagnosing cytomegalovirus status from the catalog of TCR beta chain sequences. The clones in this table, taken by TCRdb from immuneACCESS, are in-frame only. Not every clone is retained; where verified, under half of the shortfall comes from an unresolved V gene, and the cause of the rest is unknown. V, J and clone size derive from that table, while D and trimming were established from the DNA sequence. Across this sample there are tens of thousands of clones, with around 94% seen only once. 1.5% to 2% of the sample goes to the ten largest clones. What the study reported, not specific to this receptor: In both the original and validation cohorts, the classifier was reported to diagnose cytomegalovirus status with high specificity and sensitivity. The authors suggested that the approach could potentially be extended to other disease states and immunological phenotypes. Subsequent analysis determined that TCRs grouped into clusters in the first cohort also showed a tendency toward co-occurrence across the 90 to 150 validation repertoires, and 94% of cluster scores exceeded 0. In vitro tests confirmed that a few of the cytomegalovirus-associated TCR beta chains recognize cytomegalovirus antigens. Most TCR sequences were seen in very few donors, while some public TCRs were found in many individuals. A later analysis lacked HLA typing for the validation cohort, so it scored co-occurrence in that cohort across all 110 or so repertoires. The study listed 150 to 200 TCR beta chains as associated with cytomegalovirus.

The CDR3 holds 15 amino acids from the cysteine to the phenylalanine. Only the CDR3 region is kept as DNA, spanning 45 bases read in frame from base 1. For this chain, trimming is 5 bases at the V end and 3 bases at the J end, and the number of junction bases without a gene match is 9. According to the germline V gene (reference sequence), CDR1 reads SEHNR and CDR2 reads FQNEAQ. Donors formed part of the validation cohort, which comprised 120 subjects and was distinct from the first cohort of under 800 subjects. The V and J segments used are TRBV7-9 and TRBJ2-7, and 8 bases in between align with TRBD1. The clonotype comes from a woman in her late teens or twenties in good health and CMV-seropositive. Sequenced material: PBMCs. Here the CDR3 is given as CASSPRTGLGYEQYF. Here is the DNA: TGTGCCAGCAGCCCCCGGACAGGGCTGGGCTACGAGCAGTACTTC.